This T cell receptor beta chain was captured by sequencing in a study of cytomegalovirus exposure and HLA in healthy donors. The CDR3 length is 11 residues. From germline, CDR1 is SNHLY and CDR2 FYNNEI. Trimming left V 6 bases short and J 3 bases short, with 4 bases between. Repertoires were generated with immunoSEQ multiplex PCR, while TCRdb's copy carries only in-frame clones and drops some. The table has over 200,000 clones, 75% to 90% seen once. Points on this clone: At the DNA level, this CDR3 is encoded by other sequences in the same sample as well.

The sequenced sample was PBMCs. The clonotype comes from a woman aged 25-40 years in good health and CMV-seropositive. The chain recombines TRBV2 with TRBJ2-3, with no clear D. The CDR3 loop reads CASRSTDTQYF. The CDR3 region has the DNA TGTGCCAGCAGATCGACAGATACGCAGTATTTT.